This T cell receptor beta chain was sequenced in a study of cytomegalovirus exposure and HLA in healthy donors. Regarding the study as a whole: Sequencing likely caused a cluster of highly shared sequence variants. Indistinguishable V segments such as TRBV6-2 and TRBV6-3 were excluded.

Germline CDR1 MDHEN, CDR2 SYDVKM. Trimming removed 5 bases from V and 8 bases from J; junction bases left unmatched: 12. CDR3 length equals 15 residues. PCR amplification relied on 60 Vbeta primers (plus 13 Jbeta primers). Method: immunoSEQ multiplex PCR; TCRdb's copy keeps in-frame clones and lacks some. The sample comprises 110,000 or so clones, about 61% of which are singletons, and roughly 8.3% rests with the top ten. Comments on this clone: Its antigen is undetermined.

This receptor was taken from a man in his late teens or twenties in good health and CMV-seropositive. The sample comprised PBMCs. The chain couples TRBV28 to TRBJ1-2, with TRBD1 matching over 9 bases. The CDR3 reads CASSPPGTGSGGYTF. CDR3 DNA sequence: TGTGCCAGCAGTCCCCCCGGGACAGGGAGCGGGGGCTACACCTTC.